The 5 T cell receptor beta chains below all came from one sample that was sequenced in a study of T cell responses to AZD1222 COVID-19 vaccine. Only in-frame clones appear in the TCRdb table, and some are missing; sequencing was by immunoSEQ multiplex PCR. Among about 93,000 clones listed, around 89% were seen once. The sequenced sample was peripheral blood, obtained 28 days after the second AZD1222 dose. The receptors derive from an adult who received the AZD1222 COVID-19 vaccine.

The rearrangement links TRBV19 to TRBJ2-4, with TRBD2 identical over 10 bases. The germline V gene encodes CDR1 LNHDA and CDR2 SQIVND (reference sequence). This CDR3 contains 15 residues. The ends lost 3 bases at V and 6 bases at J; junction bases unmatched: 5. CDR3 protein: CASSMPSGGLNIQYF. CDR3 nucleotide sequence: TGTGCCAGTAGTATGCCTAGCGGGGGATTAAACATTCAGTACTTC. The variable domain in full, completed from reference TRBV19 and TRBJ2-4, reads DGGITQSPKYLFRKEGQNVTLSCEQNLNHDAMYWYRQDPGQGLRLIYYSQIVNDFQKGDIAEGYSVSREKKESFPLTVTSAQKNPTAFYLCASSMPSGGLNIQYFGAGTRLSVL.

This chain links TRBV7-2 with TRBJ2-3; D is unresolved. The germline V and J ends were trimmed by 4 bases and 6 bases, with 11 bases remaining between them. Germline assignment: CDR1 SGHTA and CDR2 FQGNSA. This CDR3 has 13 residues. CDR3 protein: CASSSGHYDTQYF. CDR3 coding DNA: TGTGCCAGCAGCTCTGGTCACTACGATACGCAGTATTTT.

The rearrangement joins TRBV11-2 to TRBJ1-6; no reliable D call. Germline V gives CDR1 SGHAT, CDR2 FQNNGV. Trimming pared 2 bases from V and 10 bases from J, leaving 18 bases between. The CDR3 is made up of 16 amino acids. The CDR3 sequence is CASSLRIDGPNSPLHF. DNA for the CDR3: TGTGCCAGCAGCTTAAGAATCGACGGCCCCAACTCACCCCTCCACTTT.

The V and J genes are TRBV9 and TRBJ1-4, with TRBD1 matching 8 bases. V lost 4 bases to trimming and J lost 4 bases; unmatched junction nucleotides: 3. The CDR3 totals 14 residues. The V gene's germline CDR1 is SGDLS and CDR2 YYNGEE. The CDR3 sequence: CASSRTGLNEKLFF. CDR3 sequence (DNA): TGTGCCAGCAGCCGGACAGGGCTTAATGAAAAACTGTTTTTT.

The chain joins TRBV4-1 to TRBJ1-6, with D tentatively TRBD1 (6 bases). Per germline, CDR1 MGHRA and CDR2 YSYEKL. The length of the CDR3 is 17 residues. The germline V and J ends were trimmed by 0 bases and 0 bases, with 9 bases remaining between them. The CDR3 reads CASSQEKDSSYNSPLHF. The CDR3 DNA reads TGCGCCAGCAGCCAAGAGAAGGACAGCTCCTATAATTCACCCCTCCACTTT.